The sequence of this TCR beta chain was determined in a study of blood T cell repertoires in COVID-19. Whole-study context: Spain, Italy and the United States supplied samples that represented acute and convalescent COVID-19.

The CDR3 loop spans 15 amino acids. Germline values: CDR1 SGHRS, CDR2 YFSETQ. Trimming removed 5 bases at V and 1 base at J, with 13 bases between. Per the original data handling: From reference gene primer amplification, estimates of nucleated cell counts were derived. Profiling relied on immunoSEQ multiplex PCR, and the TCRdb table lists in-frame clones only, not all of them. V and J calls and clone size are as listed in that table; D and trimming were resolved from the DNA. The sample lists around 23,000 clones; 72% were seen once. The sequence was collected from a woman aged 80 or older with acute or convalescent COVID-19. Sequenced input: peripheral blood. The chain couples TRBV5-1 to TRBJ1-5, with a tentative D call TRBD1 (6 bases). As DNA, the CDR3 is TGCGCCAGCAGGGCGGACAGTTGGAGCAATCAGCCCCAGCATTTT. It specifies CASRADSWSNQPQHF.